One sample yielded the 25 T cell receptor beta chains listed below, sequenced in a study of PD-1 blockade in classical Hodgkin lymphoma. The table came from immunoSEQ multiplex PCR; TCRdb's copy has only in-frame clones and leaves some out. The repertoire has approximately 30,000 clones, approximately 87% of them found once; the top ten carry 20% to 25%. Exposure to brentuximab vedotin varied, and each patient had relapsed following autologous stem cell transplantation. Sample: peripheral blood mononuclear cells (PBMCs), taken before the second cycle of nivolumab. All receptors derive from a human donor with classical Hodgkin lymphoma.

This chain links TRBV7-9 with TRBJ2-7; 8 nucleotides line up with TRBD1. Germline V gene data show CDR1 as SEHNR and CDR2 as FQNEAQ (reference sequence). Trimming cost V 0 bases and J 3 bases; bases outside gene matches: 10. The CDR3 is 17 residues long. CDR3 nucleotides: TGTGCCAGCAGCTTAGCGGGCACAGGGGGTCTGTTCTACGAGCAGTACTTC. Its protein is CASSLAGTGGLFYEQYF. Full variable domain (remainder filled in from reference TRBV7-9 and TRBJ2-7): DTGVSQNPRHKITKRGQNVTFRCDPISEHNRLYWYRQTLGQGPEFLTYFQNEAQLEKSRLLSDRFSAERPKGSFSTLEIQRTEQGDSAMYLCASSLAGTGGLFYEQYFGPGTRLTVT.

The chain combines TRBV30 with TRBJ1-2; D not certain. Trimming took off 1 base at V and 4 bases at J, with 7 bases between the two ends. The CDR3 has 12 residues. Germline lookup yields CDR1 GTSNPN and CDR2 SVGIG (reference sequence). The CDR3 region is CAWSDAGYGYTF. The CDR3 nucleotides read TGTGCCTGGAGTGACGCAGGCTATGGCTACACCTTC.

The rearrangement joins TRBV19 to TRBJ1-4; no firm D call. With 5 bases removed from V and 0 bases from J, the gap between germline ends came to 10 bases. The CDR3 extends over 15 amino acids. CDR1 is LNHDA and CDR2 is SQIVND in the germline V gene (reference sequence). CDR3 nucleotides: TGTGCCAGTAGTGCCACGGGAACAACTAATGAAAAACTGTTTTTT. The encoded protein is CASSATGTTNEKLFF. The variable domain in full, with the rest retrieved from reference TRBV19 and TRBJ1-4, is DGGITQSPKYLFRKEGQNVTLSCEQNLNHDAMYWYRQDPGQGLRLIYYSQIVNDFQKGDIAEGYSVSREKKESFPLTVTSAQKNPTAFYLCASSATGTTNEKLFFGSGTQLSVL.

The gene calls are TRBV5-6 and TRBJ2-7; D call uncertain. The CDR3 totals 13 residues. Trimming pared 10 bases from V and 1 base from J, leaving 15 bases between. Germline CDR1 SGHDT, CDR2 YYEEEE. CDR3 in amino acids: CASCFGASYEQYF. DNA for the CDR3: TGTGCCTCCTGTTTCGGTGCTTCCTACGAGCAGTACTTC.

This clone was recorded a few times. The chain has TRBV19 and TRBJ2-3, with 7 bases lining up with TRBD1. The germline gives CDR1 LNHDA, CDR2 SQIVND (reference sequence). This CDR3 contains 14 residues. V shed 8 bases and J 3 bases; nucleotides not matched to a gene: 8. CDR3 protein: CASQTGLSTDTQYF. CDR3 DNA: TGTGCCAGTCAGACAGGGTTAAGTACAGATACGCAGTATTTT.

The genes are TRBV7-9 and TRBJ1-1, with TRBD1 matching 8 bases. The CDR3 is 14 amino acids. The germline V gene has CDR1 SEHNR and CDR2 FQNEAQ (reference sequence). V lost 5 bases and J lost 6; bases outside the gene matches: 8. The CDR3 DNA is TGTGCCAGCAGCCCCGGGACAGGAATACCTGAAGCTTTCTTT. This sequence encodes CASSPGTGIPEAFF.

The chain employs TRBV6-6 and TRBJ2-3; the D gene is possibly TRBD2 (6 bases). The length of the CDR3 is 15 residues. CDR1 is MNHNY and CDR2 is SVGAGI in the germline V gene (reference sequence). The ends were cut back, 4 bases at V and 6 bases at J, with 17 bases in the middle. The CDR3 here is CASSSSSRRVDTQYF. The CDR3 region has the DNA TGTGCCAGCAGTTCCTCTAGCAGGAGGGTCGATACGCAGTATTTT.

The gene calls are TRBV6-1 and TRBJ2-7; D uncertain. Per germline, CDR1 MNHNS and CDR2 SASEGT. The CDR3 has 12 amino acids. Trimming pared 2 bases from V and 2 bases from J, leaving 4 bases between. CDR3 nucleotides: TGTGCCAGCAGTGAATTTACCTACGAGCAGTACGTC. It specifies CASSEFTYEQYV.

In nucleotides, the CDR3 is TGTGCCAGCAGGGACAGGGCAGTCCACGAGCAGTACGTC. Its protein product is CASRDRAVHEQYV. The chain is built from TRBV6-5 and TRBJ2-7, with 8 bases fitting TRBD1. Germline CDR1 and CDR2: MNHEY and SVGAGI. V gave up 6 bases and J gave up 5 bases; unmatched junction bases: 6. The CDR3 consists of 13 residues.

V and J are TRBV6-6 and TRBJ1-1, with D possibly being TRBD1 (5 bases). The V end was cut by 2 bases, the J end by 5 bases, with 9 bases between. The CDR3 sequence is 13 residues long. The germline CDR1 and CDR2 sequences are MNHNY and SVGAGI (reference sequence). Here the CDR3 DNA reads TGTGCCAGCAGTTACAGGGGTGGGACTGAAGCTTTCTTT. It yields the protein CASSYRGGTEAFF.

A remark on this clone: One end of the junction does not line up with germline, which may come from a read error. This sequence joins TRBV7-7 and TRBJ2-2; maybe TRBD2 (6 bases). The CDR3 contains 18 residues. The germline gives CDR1 SSHAT, CDR2 FNYEAQ (reference sequence). The CDR3: CASSLGFGGLANTGELFF. The CDR3 nucleotides are TGTGCTAGCAGCTTAGGGTTCGGGGGACTCGCGAACACCGGGGAGCTGTTTTTT.

The chain employs TRBV6-5 and TRBJ2-7, with D tentatively TRBD2 (5 bases). V shed 5 bases and J shed 2 bases, with 16 bases lying between them. The germline V gene has CDR1 MNHEY and CDR2 SVGAGI. The length of the CDR3 is 15 residues. In DNA form, the CDR3 reads TGTGCCAGCAGTGGAGGTGTTCGTATCCCCTACGAGCAGTACGTC. As protein: CASSGGVRIPYEQYV.

This chain uses TRBV2 with TRBJ1-1; no firm D call. V gave up 6 bases and J gave up 6 bases, with 5 bases separating them. Germline CDR1 is SNHLY and CDR2 is FYNNEI. CDR3 size: 10 residues. The CDR3 protein is CASSLAEAFF. CDR3 DNA: TGTGCCAGCAGCCTTGCTGAAGCTTTCTTT. The full variable domain, rest sourced from reference TRBV2 and TRBJ1-1, is EPEVTQTPSHQVTQMGQEVILRCVPISNHLYFYWYRQILGQKVEFLVSFYNNEISEKSEIFDDQFSVERPDGSNFTLKIRSTKLEDSAMYFCASSLAEAFFGQGTRLTVV.

This chain connects TRBV27 to TRBJ2-7; TRBD2 agrees at 11 bases. J gave up 0 bases and V 6 bases, and 7 bases lay outside the gene matches. Germline V gene lookup returns CDR1 MNHEY and CDR2 SMNVEV (reference sequence). This CDR3 is 16 amino acids long. This chain's CDR3 is CASRSPSGRSSYEQYF. Here the CDR3 DNA reads TGTGCCAGCAGGAGCCCTAGCGGGAGGAGCTCCTACGAGCAGTACTTC.

The CDR3 protein is CASSLVQGSSYEQYV. Here the CDR3 DNA reads TGTGCCAGCAGCTTGGTGCAGGGCAGCTCCTACGAGCAGTACGTC. The chain has TRBV5-6 and TRBJ2-7; possibly TRBD1 for D (5 bases). There are 15 residues in the CDR3. Per germline, CDR1 SGHDT and CDR2 YYEEEE. Deletions cut 0 bases from V and 0 bases from J, with 10 bases between.

The chain carries TRBV4-3 and TRBJ1-4, with D hard to call. Trimming pared 0 bases from V and 6 bases from J, leaving 20 bases between. The CDR3 runs to 18 residues. Germline loops: CDR1 LGHNA, CDR2 YSLEER. The CDR3 nucleotides are TGCGCCAGCAGCCAAGAGTTAGTAGGGCCAGGACCGGATGAAAAACTGTTTTTT. Protein sequence: CASSQELVGPGPDEKLFF.

The J gene is TRBJ1-4, the V gene TRBV5-1, with TRBD1 as a possible D gene (6 bases). Trimming removed 1 base from V and 2 bases from J, with 9 bases in between. The germline V gene encodes CDR1 SGHRS and CDR2 YFSETQ. The length of the CDR3 is 15 residues. The CDR3 DNA reads as TGCGCCAGCAGCTTGCGGGGGCCGACTAATGAAAAACTGTTTTTT. As protein: CASSLRGPTNEKLFF.

DNA for the CDR3: TGTGCCAGCAGCACCCGGACATCGACAGATACGCAGTATTTT. Its protein product is CASSTRTSTDTQYF. The V gene is TRBV11-2, the J gene TRBJ2-3; the D gene is possibly TRBD1 (5 bases). The V gene lost 5 bases and the J gene lost 3 bases, with 12 bases spanning the gap. The germline V gene encodes CDR1 SGHAT and CDR2 FQNNGV. CDR3 length: 14 amino acids. The full variable domain, with the rest looked up from reference TRBV11-2 and TRBJ2-3, is EAGVAQSPRYKIIEKRQSVAFWCNPISGHATLYWYQQILGQGPKLLIQFQNNGVVDDSQLPKDRFSAERLKGVDSTLKIQPAKLEDSAVYLCASSTRTSTDTQYFGPGTRLTVL.

The V gene is TRBV18, the J gene TRBJ2-7; 7 bases are a match to TRBD1. CDR1 and CDR2 (germline): KGHSH, LQKENI. Trimming removed 5 bases from V and 0 bases from J; junction bases left unmatched: 7. The CDR3 runs 15 residues. CDR3 protein: CASSYRGNPSYEQYF. In nucleotides, the CDR3 is TGTGCCAGCTCATACAGGGGCAACCCCTCCTACGAGCAGTACTTC.

J is TRBJ2-2 and V is TRBV25-1; tentatively, D is TRBD1 or TRBD2 (5 bases each). In germline, CDR1 is MGHDK, CDR2 SYGVNS. This CDR3 has 15 amino acids. The V and J ends lost 2 bases and 5 bases respectively, with 12 bases between them. The CDR3 loop is CASSEGTRATGELFF. In nucleotides, the CDR3 is TGTGCCAGCAGTGAAGGGACGAGGGCGACCGGGGAGCTGTTTTTT.

V is TRBV27 and J is TRBJ2-7, with 8 nucleotides matching TRBD1. The CDR3 runs to 14 residues. In germline, CDR1 is MNHEY, CDR2 SMNVEV (reference sequence). Trimming cost V 4 bases and J 1 base; bases outside gene matches: 3. The chain's CDR3 is CASSSRTGSYEQYV. In DNA form, the CDR3 reads TGTGCCAGCAGTTCGAGGACAGGGTCCTACGAGCAGTACGTC.

This sequence joins TRBV28 and TRBJ1-2; D unclear. The length of the CDR3 is 16 residues. CDR1 and CDR2 from the germline V gene are MDHEN and SYDVKM. With 4 bases removed from V and 2 bases from J, the gap between germline ends came to 17 bases. CDR3 protein: CASSSAALTANYGYTF. CDR3 sequence (DNA): TGTGCCAGCAGTTCAGCGGCATTAACGGCGAACTATGGCTACACCTTC.

The V gene is TRBV9, the J gene TRBJ2-1, with TRBD1 as a possible D gene (7 bases). The CDR3 is 14 residues long. Trimming pared 0 bases from V and 6 bases from J, leaving 10 bases between. Germline CDR1 SGDLS, CDR2 YYNGEE. CDR3 loop: CASSVGGDSNEQFF. The CDR3 coding sequence is TGTGCCAGCAGCGTAGGGGGGGACAGCAATGAGCAGTTCTTC.

This sequence joins TRBV15 and TRBJ2-7, with a tentative D call TRBD1 (5 bases). The ends were cut back, 0 bases at V and 0 bases at J, with 15 bases in the middle. The germline V gene has CDR1 LNHNV and CDR2 YYDKDF (reference sequence). The CDR3 covers 17 residues. In nucleotides, the CDR3 is TGTGCCACCAGCAGAGAGGCAGGGATTGCCTTCTCCTACGAGCAGTACTTC. It translates to CATSREAGIAFSYEQYF.

The gene calls are TRBV6-1 and TRBJ2-1; 7 bases align to TRBD2. Trimming removed 1 base from V and 4 bases from J; junction bases left unmatched: 4. CDR3 length: 15 amino acids. Looked up from germline, CDR1 is MNHNS and CDR2 is SASEGT. The CDR3: CASSEVSGPYNEQFF. The CDR3 nucleotides read TGTGCCAGCAGTGAAGTTAGCGGGCCTTACAATGAGCAGTTCTTC.